This note documents a single T cell receptor (beta chain) sequence. The target antigen is unknown. The length of the CDR3 is 19 residues. The junction had 18 bases not matched to a gene; V was cut back by 5 bases and J by 0 bases. Germline V gives CDR1 MDHEN, CDR2 SYDVKM. Assay used: immunoSEQ multiplex PCR; TCRdb lists only in-frame clones, some missing. This table has under 200,000 clones, roughly nine tenths appearing once. This record comes from a study of T cell responses to AZD1222 COVID-19 vaccine. About the research overall: Both about-4-week and about-12-week second-dose recipients were combined.

Whole-study results and caveats: Sampled repertoires all dated from after the peak T cell response. As reported, nearly half of all spike-specific TCRs target variant regions that are unmutated. It was only a handful of AZD1222 recipients who were seropositive at baseline.

Specimen: peripheral blood, collected on day 0 of AZD1222 vaccination. This clonotype was sampled from an adult in good health. This sequence joins TRBV28 and TRBJ2-7; 8 bases line up with TRBD1. The CDR3 region is CASSTGQGGRGYSSYEQYF. The CDR3 region has the DNA TGTGCCAGCAGTACTGGACAGGGTGGTCGCGGGTATAGCTCCTACGAGCAGTACTTC. The full variable domain, rest sourced from reference TRBV28 and TRBJ2-7, is DVKVTQSSRYLVKRTGEKVFLECVQDMDHENMFWYRQDPGLGLRLIYFSYDVKMKEKGDIPEGYSVSREKKERFSLILESASTNQTSMYLCASSTGQGGRGYSSYEQYFGPGTRLTVT.